Listed here are 24 T cell receptor beta chains from one sample, sequenced in a study of blood T cell repertoires in COVID-19. Profiled with immunoSEQ multiplex PCR; TCRdb holds only in-frame clones, not every one. The table includes 110,000 to 150,000 clones, around 85% detected once. The sequencing input was PBMCs or T cells enriched from blood (not recorded which). The receptors shown here come from a man aged 50 to 60 who had recovered from COVID-19.

V is TRBV19 and J is TRBJ1-5, with D unclear. V was pared by 2 bases and J by 1 base, with 6 bases between. There are 14 residues in the CDR3. Germline assignment: CDR1 LNHDA and CDR2 SQIVND (reference sequence). The CDR3 nucleotides are TGTGCCAGTAGTATAAATAGAAGCAATCAGCCCCAGCATTTT. Protein product: CASSINRSNQPQHF.

The chain combines TRBV3-1 (or the pseudogene TRBV3-2) with TRBJ1-4; no clear D gene. The CDR3 runs 14 residues. Trimming removed 0 bases at V and 7 bases at J, with 9 bases between. From germline, CDR1 is LGHDT and CDR2 YNNKEL (reference sequence). CDR3 nucleotides: TGTGCCAGCAGCCAAGACAGGAGGTCTGAAAAACTGTTTTTT. As protein: CASSQDRRSEKLFF.

This chain uses TRBV18 with TRBJ1-3; D is ambiguous. The CDR3 totals 14 residues. CDR1 KGHSH and CDR2 LQKENI come from the germline V gene. Trimming left V 7 bases short and J 1 base short, with 11 bases between. Written as DNA, the CDR3 is TGTGCCAGCTGCCCAGAAAATTCTGGAAACACCATATATTTT. This codes for CASCPENSGNTIYF.

The V and J genes are TRBV10-2 and TRBJ1-1; no clear D gene. Germline CDR1 is WSHSY and CDR2 is SAAADI. The ends were cut back, 5 bases at V and 1 base at J, with 17 bases in the middle. This CDR3 comprises 16 residues. This CDR3 reads CASSLRGTVSNTEAFF. The CDR3 nucleotides are TGCGCCAGCAGTCTCCGAGGCACGGTCTCGAACACTGAAGCTTTCTTT.

The CDR3 nucleotides read TGTGCCAGCAGTTACTCGGGACAGGGGGCGGCGAACTCTGGGGCCAACGTCCTGACTTTC. Translation: CASSYSGQGAANSGANVLTF. The V and J genes are TRBV6-2 or TRBV6-3 and TRBJ2-6, with TRBD1 identical over 12 bases. This CDR3 has 20 residues. The V and J ends lost 0 bases and 0 bases, in that order; junction bases with no gene match: 6. Germline-derived CDR1 and CDR2 are MNHEY and SVGEGT.

The chain links TRBV24-1 to TRBJ2-3; 10 bases line up with TRBD2. The germline V gene has CDR1 KGHDR and CDR2 SFDVKD. The trim removed 4 bases at V and 0 bases at J, leaving 9 bases unmatched. The CDR3 covers 18 residues. CDR3 in amino acids: CATSDPSAGGPSTDTQYF. Written as DNA, the CDR3 is TGTGCCACCAGTGACCCCTCAGCGGGGGGGCCGAGCACAGATACGCAGTATTTT.

The genes are TRBV29-1 and TRBJ1-2; tentative D call: TRBD1 (5 bases). V was cut by 6 bases and J by 5 bases, with 19 bases left in between. This CDR3 is built from 14 residues. Germline V gives CDR1 SQVTM, CDR2 ANQGSEA. CDR3 in DNA: TGCAGCGTCGCTACAGGTGGCAAAATATATGGCTACACCTTC. Its translation: CSVATGGKIYGYTF.

The rearrangement uses TRBV7-3 and TRBJ2-5; D might be TRBD1 (6 bases). Trimming took 5 bases from V and 5 from J, leaving 18 bases between them. The CDR3 runs 15 residues. CDR1 is SGHTA, CDR2 FQGTGA, per germline. CDR3 bases: TGTGCCAGCAGCCCCGGGGACACCCCGAGGGAGACCCAGTACTTC. It encodes CASSPGDTPRETQYF.

This chain connects TRBV19 to TRBJ1-5; D remains unclear. The CDR3 is 15 amino acids. Between the trimmed V and J ends, which lost 5 bases and 3 bases, there was a span of 14 bases. From germline, CDR1 is LNHDA and CDR2 SQIVND (reference sequence). DNA for the CDR3: TGTGCCAGTAGTTTCCGGGGTTCCACCAATCAGCCCCAGCATTTT. Amino acid sequence: CASSFRGSTNQPQHF.

The chain carries TRBV5-5 and TRBJ1-5; 7 nucleotides match TRBD1. The junction had 9 bases not matched to a gene; V was cut back by 3 bases and J by 3 bases. Germline V gene sequence: CDR1 SGHKS, CDR2 YYEKEE (reference sequence). The CDR3 is 16 amino acids. Written as DNA, the CDR3 is TGTGCCAGCAGCTCAACCCGGGACAGCCACAATCAGCCCCAGCATTTT. Its protein is CASSSTRDSHNQPQHF.

The chain carries TRBV18 and TRBJ1-5; D remains ambiguous. Germline assignment: CDR1 KGHSH and CDR2 LQKENI. Trimming removed 2 bases from V and 4 bases from J, with 12 bases in between. The CDR3 covers 15 residues. This CDR3 is CASSPSGGLNQPQHF. In DNA form, the CDR3 reads TGTGCCAGCTCACCATCAGGTGGATTAAATCAGCCCCAGCATTTT.

This chain connects TRBV29-1 to TRBJ2-5; 10 bases align to TRBD1. The V segment lost 7 bases and the J segment 0 bases; nucleotides outside the gene matches: 8. Germline values: CDR1 SQVTM, CDR2 ANQGSEA. This CDR3 is 15 amino acids long. The CDR3 here is CSASDRGEYQETQYF. The CDR3 region has the DNA TGCAGCGCCTCGGACAGGGGGGAGTACCAAGAGACCCAGTACTTC.

The V gene is TRBV21-1, the J gene TRBJ2-1; TRBD1 is the table's D call and was not checked against the DNA. TRBV21-1 is termed a pseudogene. This CDR3 contains 15 residues. The CDR3 sequence is CASSKGGQGGDEQFF. DNA of the CDR3: TGTGCCAGCAGCAAAGGGGGACAGGGGGGAGATGAGCAGTTCTTC.

This clone showed up just a few times. This sequence joins TRBV4-2 and TRBJ1-3; 9 bases align to TRBD1. The V segment lost 3 bases and the J segment 0 bases; nucleotides outside the gene matches: 15. CDR1 and CDR2 from the germline V gene are LGHNA and YNFKEQ. This CDR3 comprises 20 residues. CDR3 nucleotides: TGTGCCAGCAGCCAGAGACCCGGGACAGGGCCCTTTCTCTCTGGAAACACCATATATTTT. It yields the protein CASSQRPGTGPFLSGNTIYF.

The J gene is TRBJ2-7, the V gene TRBV6-2 or TRBV6-3; the D gene is possibly TRBD1 (6 bases). Trimming took off 6 bases at V and 3 bases at J, with 12 bases between the two ends. This CDR3 is built from 13 residues. Germline CDR1 and CDR2: MNHEY and SVGEGT. The DNA for the CDR3 is TGTGCCAGCAGCCCCGGGACAATCTACGAGCAGTACTTC. As protein: CASSPGTIYEQYF.

The chain has TRBV27 and TRBJ1-2; perhaps TRBD1 as D (6 bases). V was cut by 4 bases and J by 3 bases, with 21 bases left in between. This CDR3 spans 17 amino acids. Germline assignment: CDR1 MNHEY and CDR2 SMNVEV (reference sequence). In DNA, the CDR3 is TGTGCCAGCAGTTCGACCAAGACAGGTGCCCGGGACTATGGCTACACCTTC. This translates into CASSSTKTGARDYGYTF.

The chain is built from TRBV2 and TRBJ2-5; D perhaps matches TRBD1 (5 bases). Germline values: CDR1 SNHLY, CDR2 FYNNEI. The CDR3 has 13 amino acids. Trimming cost V 7 bases and J 3 bases, with 12 bases left between them. CDR3: CASTRQPKETQYF. CDR3 sequence (DNA): TGTGCCAGCACCCGACAGCCCAAAGAGACCCAGTACTTC.

The chain recombines TRBV5-1 with TRBJ1-2; 8 nucleotides line up with TRBD1. Trimming at V came to 3 bases and at J to 0 bases, leaving 4 bases not matched to a gene. The CDR3 runs 15 residues. CDR1 and CDR2 (germline): SGHRS, YFSETQ. The CDR3 DNA reads TGCGCCAGCAGCTGGGGACAGGAAACTAACTATGGCTACACCTTC. Its protein is CASSWGQETNYGYTF.

This sequence joins TRBV5-5 and TRBJ2-5, with a weak D call TRBD2 (7 bases). The V and J ends lost 1 base and 4 bases respectively, with 11 bases between them. From germline, CDR1 is SGHKS and CDR2 YYEKEE (reference sequence). The CDR3 covers 14 residues. For the CDR3, the DNA is TGTGCCAGCAGCTTGCGGGGGGCGCGAGAGACCCAGTACTTC. The encoded protein is CASSLRGARETQYF.

This clone was picked up a small number of times. The rearrangement links TRBV2 to TRBJ1-6, with 9 positions matching TRBD1. Germline lookup yields CDR1 SNHLY and CDR2 FYNNEI. V lost 5 bases, J lost 6 bases, and 2 bases stayed unmatched. The CDR3 is made up of 14 amino acids. CDR3 sequence reads: CASSSGQGNSPLHF. The CDR3 nucleotides are TGTGCCAGCAGTTCGGGACAGGGTAATTCACCCCTCCACTTT.

The chain carries TRBV28 and TRBJ1-3; D may be TRBD1 (6 bases). V gave up 6 bases and J gave up 3 bases, with 12 bases separating them. Germline values: CDR1 MDHEN, CDR2 SYDVKM. The CDR3 covers 14 residues. The CDR3 DNA is TGTGCCAGCAGGAGGCAGGGGAATGGAAACACCATATATTTT. It is translated as CASRRQGNGNTIYF.

The rearrangement links TRBV7-9 to TRBJ2-5, with unresolved D. The germline V gene encodes CDR1 SEHNR and CDR2 FQNEAQ (reference sequence). The V gene lost 5 bases and the J gene lost 3 bases, with 4 bases spanning the gap. The CDR3 loop spans 11 amino acids. CDR3 residues: CASSNKETQYF. The CDR3 region has the DNA TGTGCCAGCAGCAACAAAGAGACCCAGTACTTC.

This chain joins TRBV9 and TRBJ2-5; the D gene is possibly TRBD2 (5 bases). CDR3 length: 16 residues. Germline CDR1 reads SGDLS; CDR2 reads YYNGEE. With 2 bases removed from V and 2 bases from J, the gap between germline ends came to 16 bases. The CDR3 region has the DNA TGTGCCAGCAGCGTTTCCCCACTAGAGAATCAAGAGACCCAGTACTTC. Residues: CASSVSPLENQETQYF.

This clone was observed a single time. This chain uses TRBV7-6 with TRBJ2-7, with 9 bases identical to TRBD1. V trimming: 5 bases; J trimming: 4 bases; junction bases outside the gene matches: 9. The CDR3 has 15 amino acids. The germline V gene encodes CDR1 SGHVS and CDR2 FNYEAQ. The CDR3 protein is CASSVTGTGKYEQYF. CDR3 DNA: TGTGCCAGCAGCGTAACCGGGACAGGGAAATACGAGCAGTACTTC. Drawing the rest from reference TRBV7-6 and TRBJ2-7, the complete variable domain is GAGVSQSPRYKVTKRGQDVALRCDPISGHVSLYWYRQALGQGPEFLTYFNYEAQQDKSGLPNDRFSAERPEGSISTLTIQRTEQRDSAMYRCASSVTGTGKYEQYFGPGTRLTVT.